What follows are 25 T cell receptor beta chains derived from one specimen sequenced in a study of OX40 agonist ivuxolimab in advanced cancers. Assay used: immunoSEQ multiplex PCR; TCRdb lists only in-frame clones, some missing. The table includes around 110,000 clones, just under 95% detected once. The specimen was CD4+ or CD8+ T cells sorted from blood, collected in a trial of the OX40 agonist ivuxolimab. The receptors come from an adult with an advanced solid tumor such as melanoma, head and neck, liver or kidney cancer.

The chain uses TRBV10-1 and TRBJ1-2; weak D call: TRBD1 (6 bases). CDR3 length: 13 residues. Germline-derived CDR1 and CDR2 are WNHNN and SYGVQD (reference sequence). The V and J ends lost 6 bases and 2 bases respectively, with 10 bases between them. The CDR3 nucleotides are TGCGCCAGCAGCCTCGGACAGAACTATGGCTACACCTTC. Translating gives CASSLGQNYGYTF.

This clone showed up just once. The V call is TRBV28, the J call TRBJ2-3; D uncertain. CDR1 is MDHEN and CDR2 is SYDVKM in the germline V gene. CDR3 length: 12 residues. The ends were cut back, 4 bases at V and 11 bases at J, with 13 bases in the middle. As DNA, the CDR3 is TGTGCCAGCAGTTCCAGATCCCGTATGCAGTATTTT. This translates into CASSSRSRMQYF.

This chain uses TRBV21-1 with TRBJ2-3; the D segment call TRBD1 is taken from the table without a DNA check. TRBV21-1 constitutes a pseudogene. CDR3 length: 16 residues. The CDR3 DNA reads TGTGCCAGCAGCGTTTTCAGGGGGTGGAGCACAGATACGCAGTATTTT. Its protein is CASSVFRGWSTDTQYF.

This clone showed up just once. The CDR3 sequence is CASSPTRNEQFF. The CDR3 nucleotides are TGTGCCAGCAGCCCCACAAGGAATGAGCAGTTCTTC. The V gene is TRBV6-6, the J gene TRBJ2-1; D is unresolved. V shed 6 bases and J shed 7 bases, with 10 bases lying between them. The CDR3 sequence is 12 residues long. CDR1 is MNHNY, CDR2 SVGAGI, per germline (reference sequence).

J is TRBJ2-7 and V is TRBV7-2; TRBD2 matches 10 bases. Looked up from germline, CDR1 is SGHTA and CDR2 is FQGNSA. V was clipped by 0 bases and J by 0 bases; unmatched bases: 5. The CDR3 has 17 residues. The CDR3 bases are TGTGCCAGCAGCTTAGCGTGGTCTAGCGGGAGCTCCTACGAGCAGTACTTC. It encodes CASSLAWSSGSSYEQYF.

V is TRBV6-5 and J is TRBJ1-4; possibly TRBD1 for D (6 bases). The length of the CDR3 is 14 residues. Germline-derived CDR1 and CDR2 are MNHEY and SVGAGI. With 6 bases removed from V and 8 bases from J, the gap between germline ends came to 16 bases. Here the CDR3 DNA reads TGTGCCAGCAGCCTACGGGGGAGGGGGGAAAAACTGTTTTTT. Its translation is CASSLRGRGEKLFF.

This chain uses TRBV19 with TRBJ2-5; D unresolved. CDR3 length: 14 residues. The ends were cut back, 1 base at V and 8 bases at J, with 14 bases in the middle. Germline V lookup: CDR1 LNHDA, CDR2 SQIVND (reference sequence). In nucleotides, the CDR3 is TGTGCCAGTAGTATAGTTCCCCACGAGAGAACCCAGTACTTC. The encoded protein is CASSIVPHERTQYF.

The chain carries TRBV18 and TRBJ2-1, with 11 bases lining up with TRBD1. CDR1 is KGHSH and CDR2 is LQKENI in the germline V gene. After removal of 3 bases from V and 4 bases from J, the junction contained 2 bases not matched to a gene. CDR3 size: 15 residues. In nucleotides, the CDR3 is TGTGCCAGCTCACCGGGGACAGGGGGGTACAATGAGCAGTTCTTC. This translates into CASSPGTGGYNEQFF.

The CDR3 bases are TGTGCCACCAGCAGAGACAGGGCAGGGGCTAACTATGGCTACACCTTC. Residues: CATSRDRAGANYGYTF. The chain carries TRBV15 and TRBJ1-2; D perhaps matches TRBD1 (6 bases). Between the trimmed V and J ends, which lost 0 bases and 0 bases, there was a span of 11 bases. Germline V gene sequence: CDR1 LNHNV, CDR2 YYDKDF (reference sequence). The CDR3 is 16 amino acids.

The chain has TRBV9 and TRBJ2-3; TRBD2 aligns across 11 bases. V lost 4 bases, J lost 1 base, and 8 bases stayed unmatched. CDR3 size: 17 residues. The germline gives CDR1 SGDLS, CDR2 YYNGEE. CDR3 coding DNA: TGTGCCAGCAGCCCCGGGATGGGACTAGCGGGCACAGATACGCAGTATTTT. The encoded protein is CASSPGMGLAGTDTQYF.

The chain is built from TRBV7-2 and TRBJ2-5; no clear D gene. Germline-derived CDR1 and CDR2 are SGHTA and FQGNSA. This CDR3 region has 15 residues. V was pared by 5 bases and J by 5 bases, with 18 bases between. The CDR3 bases are TGTGCCAGCAGCCCCCACTTAGGGATTCGGGAGACCCAGTACTTC. Translated: CASSPHLGIRETQYF.

For the CDR3, the DNA is TGTGCCAGCAGCAGACTAGCGGGATCGAGCGAGCAGTACTTC. This translates into CASSRLAGSSEQYF. The J gene is TRBJ2-7, the V gene TRBV5-5; 11 bases match TRBD2. CDR3 length equals 14 residues. The V gene's germline CDR1 is SGHKS and CDR2 YYEKEE (reference sequence). The junction had 6 bases not matched to a gene; V was cut back by 4 bases and J by 6 bases.

The V and J genes are TRBV9 and TRBJ2-2; D may correspond to TRBD1 or TRBD2 (5 bases each). The CDR3 totals 14 residues. The ends were cut back, 2 bases at V and 3 bases at J, with 8 bases in the middle. Germline V gene lookup returns CDR1 SGDLS and CDR2 YYNGEE. CDR3 loop: CASSVVGDTGELFF. The DNA for the CDR3 is TGTGCCAGCAGCGTCGTGGGGGACACCGGGGAGCTGTTTTTT.

The rearrangement joins TRBV6-6 to TRBJ1-1; no reliable D call. Per the germline V gene, CDR1 is MNHNY and CDR2 is SVGAGI (reference sequence). Trimming cost V 6 bases and J 4 bases, with 12 bases left between them. The CDR3 contains 13 residues. The CDR3 sequence: CASRAAASTEAFF. The CDR3 DNA is TGTGCCAGCAGGGCCGCCGCCAGCACTGAAGCTTTCTTT.

The chain recombines TRBV5-6 with TRBJ2-2; D unclear. Looked up from germline, CDR1 is SGHDT and CDR2 is YYEEEE. CDR3 length: 14 amino acids. Trimming stripped 0 bases from V and 5 bases from J, with 8 bases between. The CDR3 bases are TGTGCCAGCAGCTTGGATCTGATGACCGGGGAGCTGTTTTTT. Encoded protein: CASSLDLMTGELFF.

This sequence joins TRBV4-1 and TRBJ1-3; possibly TRBD1 for D (5 bases). Per the germline V gene, CDR1 is MGHRA and CDR2 is YSYEKL. V dropped 1 base and J dropped 2 bases, with 15 bases sitting between them. The CDR3 is 17 residues long. CDR3 in DNA: TGCGCCAGCAGCCAAGGGGACGGCCTACAACCTGGAAACACCATATATTTT. As protein: CASSQGDGLQPGNTIYF.

The rearrangement joins TRBV5-1 to TRBJ2-3; a weak D match, TRBD2 (5 bases). Trimming stripped 3 bases from V and 5 bases from J, with 10 bases between. Per the germline V gene, CDR1 is SGHRS and CDR2 is YFSETQ. CDR3 length equals 13 residues. CDR3 nucleotide sequence: TGCGCCAGCAGCTGGGGAGATGGAGATACGCAGTATTTT. Protein sequence: CASSWGDGDTQYF.

This clone showed up just once. This chain connects TRBV5-1 to TRBJ2-3; 8 nucleotides match TRBD2. The V gene's germline CDR1 is SGHRS and CDR2 YFSETQ. V was pared by 2 bases and J by 1 base, with 3 bases of the junction left unmatched. CDR3 length: 15 amino acids. CDR3 protein: CASSLSGSGTDTQYF. Written as DNA, the CDR3 is TGCGCCAGCAGCTTAAGCGGGAGCGGCACAGATACGCAGTATTTT.

This clone was observed a handful of times. The chain joins TRBV9 to TRBJ2-1, with 11 bases aligning to TRBD2. Germline V gene sequence: CDR1 SGDLS, CDR2 YYNGEE. This CDR3 contains 16 residues. V lost 1 base to trimming and J lost 5 bases; unmatched junction nucleotides: 5. CDR3 bases: TGTGCCAGCAGCGTAATGGGACTAGCGGTGAACAATGAGCAGTTCTTC. Translating gives CASSVMGLAVNNEQFF.

V usage is TRBV18 and J usage is TRBJ1-6; no firm D call. CDR1 is KGHSH, CDR2 LQKENI, per germline. The CDR3 extends over 16 amino acids. V shed 1 base and J shed 1 base, with 8 bases lying between them. The CDR3 region has the DNA TGTGCCAGCTCACCACAGAAAGGGTCCTATAATTCACCCCTCCACTTT. Protein product: CASSPQKGSYNSPLHF.

The rearrangement uses TRBV7-8 and TRBJ2-7, with 9 bases fitting TRBD2. Germline CDR1 is SGHVS and CDR2 is FQNEAQ. V gave up 1 base and J gave up 6 bases; unmatched junction bases: 10. This CDR3 spans 16 amino acids. CDR3 region: CASSLVGGRAPSEQYF. DNA of the CDR3: TGTGCCAGCAGCTTAGTGGGCGGGAGGGCCCCGAGCGAGCAGTACTTC.

This clone was counted only a few times. The chain is built from TRBV5-1 and TRBJ1-1; D is unresolved. This CDR3 is built from 13 residues. V was cut by 4 bases and J by 3 bases, with 10 bases left in between. The germline CDR1 and CDR2 sequences are SGHRS and YFSETQ. The CDR3 sequence: CASSQKTDTEAFF. The CDR3 DNA reads as TGCGCCAGCAGCCAGAAGACGGACACTGAAGCTTTCTTT. Based on the CDR3 plus reference TRBV5-1 and TRBJ1-1, the full variable domain is KAGVTQTPRYLIKTRGQQVTLSCSPISGHRSVSWYQQTPGQGLQFLFEYFSETQRNKGNFPGRFSGRQFSNSRSEMNVSTLELGDSALYLCASSQKTDTEAFFGQGTRLTVV.

With regard to this clone: A junction boundary mismatches the germline segment, possibly from a read error. This chain links TRBV6-5 with TRBJ1-6; D gene ambiguous. Germline values: CDR1 MNHEY, CDR2 SVGAGI. The CDR3 is 13 amino acids. The CDR3 region has the DNA TGTGCCAGCAGTTATCAAGATAATTCGCCCCTCCACTTT. This encodes CASSYQDNSPLHF.

As concerns this clone: The junction does not match germline at one end; this may be a read error. This chain joins TRBV6-4 and TRBJ2-1; 9 positions agree with TRBD1. Germline V CDR1 and CDR2: MRHNA, SNTAGT. This CDR3 has 13 amino acids. CDR3 amino acids: CASSAFGGDRALF. The CDR3 nucleotides are TGTGCCAGCAGTGCATTTGGTGGGGACAGGGCCCTCTTC.

This clone was recorded once. This chain uses TRBV5-4 with TRBJ1-1; 7 positions agree with TRBD1. The germline V gene encodes CDR1 SGHNT and CDR2 YYREEE (reference sequence). Trimming at V came to 4 bases and at J to 7 bases, leaving 7 bases not matched to a gene. This CDR3 is built from 13 residues. CDR3 loop: CASSRQGLDEAFF. CDR3 nucleotides: TGTGCCAGCAGCCGACAGGGCCTCGATGAAGCTTTCTTT.